Listed below are T cell receptor beta chains from one sample, sequenced in a study of blood T cell repertoires in COVID-19. Method: immunoSEQ multiplex PCR; TCRdb's copy keeps in-frame clones and lacks some. The repertoire holds tens of thousands of clones, with about 92% as singletons. The sequenced sample was peripheral blood. The receptor source for this set is a woman at least 80 years old with active or convalescent COVID-19. CDR3s include the opening cysteine and the closing phenylalanine or tryptophan. Each record gives: J gene, clone size, V gene, D gene, CDR3 DNA, CDR3 protein. A D gene is named only where the DNA matches it firmly. Clone size is shown for a subset of rows, as once, few, many or a class of expanded clone.

J: TRBJ1-3
size: -
V: TRBV4-1
D: TRBD1
DNA: TGCGCCAGCAGCCTCGGACAGGGCTTGAACACCATATATTTT
CDR3: CASSLGQGLNTIYF

J: TRBJ2-3
size: -
V: TRBV19
D: TRBD2
DNA: TGTGCCAGTAGTCTCCTCCCAGCGGGGGGGAGGGATACGCAGTATTTT
CDR3: CASSLLPAGGRDTQYF

J: TRBJ1-1
size: -
V: TRBV28
D: -
DNA: TGTGCCAGCAGAACACTAACTGAAGCTTTCTTT
CDR3: CASRTLTEAFF

J: TRBJ1-6
size: -
V: TRBV15
D: -
DNA: TGTGCCACCAGCAGGAGACGGGGTTATAATTCACCCCTCCACTTT
CDR3: CATSRRRGYNSPLHF

J: TRBJ2-4
size: -
V: TRBV4-1
D: -
DNA: TGCGCCAGCAGCCTCCGGACTGGGCAACAAAACATTCAGTACTTC
CDR3: CASSLRTGQQNIQYF

J: TRBJ2-7
size: -
V: TRBV18
D: -
DNA: TGTGCCAGCTCACCCACCCGGGGCTACGAGCAGTACTTC
CDR3: CASSPTRGYEQYF

J: TRBJ1-5
size: -
V: TRBV7-8
D: -
DNA: TGTGCCAGCAGTTGGAGTGATAGCAATCAGCCCCAGCATTTT
CDR3: CASSWSDSNQPQHF

J: TRBJ1-3
size: -
V: TRBV7-2
D: -
DNA: TGTGCCAGCACCTCCCCAGGGTCTGGAAACACCATATATTTT
CDR3: CASTSPGSGNTIYF

J: TRBJ2-3
size: -
V: TRBV25-1
D: -
DNA: TGTGCCAGCAGTGAATCCAGAGGGGATACGCAGTATTTT
CDR3: CASSESRGDTQYF

J: TRBJ1-2
size: -
V: TRBV7-3
D: -
DNA: TGTGCCAGCAGCCCCGGGGGGCTTCCCTATGGCTACACCTTC
CDR3: CASSPGGLPYGYTF

J: TRBJ1-5
size: -
V: TRBV30
D: -
DNA: TGTGCCTGGAGTGAGGGGGGGTATCAGCCCCAGCATTTT
CDR3: CAWSEGGYQPQHF

J: TRBJ1-1
size: -
V: TRBV7-9
D: -
DNA: TGTGCCAGCAGCTTAAGAGCGGGGGAGAACACTGAAGCTTTCTTT
CDR3: CASSLRAGENTEAFF

J: TRBJ1-1
size: -
V: TRBV7-2
D: -
DNA: TGTGCCAGCAGCCTACAGGTCTCGAAGGCTGAAGCTTTCTTT
CDR3: CASSLQVSKAEAFF

J: TRBJ2-5
size: -
V: TRBV9
D: TRBD2
DNA: TGTGCCAGCAGCGTAGAGGCGGGGGTCTCGTGGGAGACCCAGTACTTC
CDR3: CASSVEAGVSWETQYF

J: TRBJ1-1
size: -
V: TRBV21-1
D: -
DNA: TGTGCCAGCCGGAAGGCTGACAGGAACACTGAAGCTTTCTTT
CDR3: CASRKADRNTEAFF

J: TRBJ2-5
size: -
V: TRBV5-1
D: -
DNA: TGCGCCAGCAGCCTACTCGAGAAGACCCAGTACTTC
CDR3: CASSLLEKTQYF

J: TRBJ2-3
size: -
V: TRBV9
D: -
DNA: TGTGCCAGCAGCGAAGGGGGCACAGATACGCAGTATTTT
CDR3: CASSEGGTDTQYF

J: TRBJ1-2
size: -
V: TRBV6-5
D: -
DNA: TGTGCCAGCAGAGTCCAGGGCCGCTATGGCTACACCTTC
CDR3: CASRVQGRYGYTF

J: TRBJ2-2
size: -
V: TRBV7-9
D: TRBD1
DNA: TGTGCCAGCAGCCCACCGGGACAGATGAACACCGGGGAGCTGTTTTTT
CDR3: CASSPPGQMNTGELFF

J: TRBJ2-3
size: -
V: TRBV12-3/TRBV12-4
D: -
DNA: TGTGCCAGCAGAAGACACACAGATACGCAGTATTTT
CDR3: CASRRHTDTQYF

J: TRBJ2-7
size: once
V: TRBV5-5
D: -
DNA: TGTGCCAGCAGCTCTAAAACAGGACAGTACTTC
CDR3: CASSSKTGQYF

J: TRBJ2-1
size: -
V: TRBV24-1
D: TRBD2
DNA: TGTGCCACCAGGCCGACTAGCGGGGGGGCCGGTGAGCAGTTCTTC
CDR3: CATRPTSGGAGEQFF

J: TRBJ1-5
size: -
V: TRBV5-6
D: -
DNA: TGTGCCAGCAGCTTGAGGGGGTATAGCAATCAGCCCCAGCATTTT
CDR3: CASSLRGYSNQPQHF

J: TRBJ2-7
size: -
V: TRBV20-1
D: -
DNA: TGCAGTGCTAGTGGAGTTACAGGGTTTACCTACGAGCAGTACTTC
CDR3: CSASGVTGFTYEQYF

J: TRBJ2-5
size: -
V: TRBV3-1/TRBV3-2
D: -
DNA: TGTGCCAGCAGCCAAGGGACGAGGGGGGGCCAGTACTTC
CDR3: CASSQGTRGGQYF

J: TRBJ2-7
size: -
V: TRBV3-1/TRBV3-2
D: -
DNA: TGTGCCAGCAGCCCCTTACGGACTTTAGGACGCCACGAGCAGTACTTC
CDR3: CASSPLRTLGRHEQYF

J: TRBJ1-6
size: -
V: TRBV6-5
D: -
DNA: TGTGCCAGCAGTCGGGTGCGGGTACCCCTCCACTTT
CDR3: CASSRVRVPLHF

J: TRBJ2-3
size: -
V: TRBV27
D: TRBD2
DNA: TGTGCCAGCAGTTTAGAGCGGGGGGTAAGAGATACGCAGTATTTT
CDR3: CASSLERGVRDTQYF

J: TRBJ1-1
size: -
V: TRBV12-3/TRBV12-4
D: -
DNA: TGTGCCAGCAGTTTCTCCCCCACTGAAGCTTTCTTT
CDR3: CASSFSPTEAFF

J: TRBJ2-3
size: -
V: TRBV10-1
D: TRBD2
DNA: TGCGCCAGCAGTGATTATAGCGGGGGGGCCCTAGATACGCAGTATTTT
CDR3: CASSDYSGGALDTQYF

J: TRBJ2-5
size: -
V: TRBV18
D: -
DNA: TGTGCCAGCTCACCAATCGGGGGTAATCAAGAGACCCAGTACTTC
CDR3: CASSPIGGNQETQYF

J: TRBJ1-1
size: -
V: TRBV6-5
D: -
DNA: TGTGCCAGCAGGACAAACACTGAAGCTTTCTTT
CDR3: CASRTNTEAFF

J: TRBJ2-2
size: -
V: TRBV10-3
D: -
DNA: TGTGCCATCAGTGTCACAGGGCCCCGGACCGGGGAGCTGTTTTTT
CDR3: CAISVTGPRTGELFF

J: TRBJ2-3
size: -
V: TRBV7-2
D: TRBD2
DNA: TGTGCCAGCAGCCTCGGACTAGCGGGGGGAGAAGATACGCAGTATTTT
CDR3: CASSLGLAGGEDTQYF

J: TRBJ1-2
size: -
V: TRBV5-8
D: -
DNA: TGTGCCAGCACCACAACGGGGAGGACTAACTATGGCTACACCTTC
CDR3: CASTTTGRTNYGYTF

J: TRBJ2-1
size: -
V: TRBV5-5
D: -
DNA: TGTGCCAGCAGCTTGGGTCCAGGCTCCTACAATGAGCAGTTCTTC
CDR3: CASSLGPGSYNEQFF

J: TRBJ1-2
size: -
V: TRBV27
D: -
DNA: TGTGCCAGCAGTTTAGTCGGAGGCAGGGGTCCCTATGGCTACACCTTC
CDR3: CASSLVGGRGPYGYTF

J: TRBJ1-2
size: few
V: TRBV7-2
D: -
DNA: TGTGCCAGCAGCCCAGACAGATATGGCTACACCTTC
CDR3: CASSPDRYGYTF

J: TRBJ1-3
size: -
V: TRBV28
D: -
DNA: TGTGCCAGCAGTTTATGGGGCAGGCGAAACTCTGGAAACACCATATATTTT
CDR3: CASSLWGRRNSGNTIYF

J: TRBJ2-1
size: -
V: TRBV6-5
D: -
DNA: TGTGCCAGCAGTCTAGTGAGGTACAATGAGCAGTTCTTC
CDR3: CASSLVRYNEQFF

J: TRBJ2-5
size: -
V: TRBV3-1/TRBV3-2
D: TRBD2
DNA: TGTGCCAGCAGCCCTCGGACTAGCGGGGGTCAAGAGACCCAGTACTTC
CDR3: CASSPRTSGGQETQYF

J: TRBJ2-7
size: -
V: TRBV19
D: TRBD1
DNA: TGTGCCAGTAGCCGGAGGACAGGGCAGGAAAGCTACGAGCAGTACTTC
CDR3: CASSRRTGQESYEQYF

J: TRBJ1-6
size: -
V: TRBV5-1
D: -
DNA: TGCGCCAGCAGCTTGCGCCCCCGGGATTCGGGAGACTCACCCCTCCACTTT
CDR3: CASSLRPRDSGDSPLHF

J: TRBJ1-5
size: -
V: TRBV3-1/TRBV3-2
D: TRBD1
DNA: TGTGCCAGCAGCCAAGGGGACAGGGTTGGCAATCAGCCCCAGCATTTT
CDR3: CASSQGDRVGNQPQHF

J: TRBJ2-3
size: once
V: TRBV7-8
D: TRBD2
DNA: TGTGCCAGCAGCCCACGAGCTAGCGGGGGCCCCACAGATACGCAGTATTTT
CDR3: CASSPRASGGPTDTQYF

J: TRBJ1-6
size: once
V: TRBV7-2
D: TRBD1
DNA: TGTGCCAGCAGGGGGGACAGTTTTAATTCACCCCTCCACTTT
CDR3: CASRGDSFNSPLHF

J: TRBJ2-1
size: -
V: TRBV4-1
D: -
DNA: TGCGCCAGCAGCCAAGATTTCTCGGCGGGGCCCCGCTCCTACAATGAGCAGTTCTTC
CDR3: CASSQDFSAGPRSYNEQFF

J: TRBJ2-7
size: -
V: TRBV5-6
D: TRBD1
DNA: TGTGCCAGCAGCGCCGGGACAGGGGGGATCGAGCAGTACTTC
CDR3: CASSAGTGGIEQYF

J: TRBJ1-6
size: -
V: TRBV10-1
D: -
DNA: TGCGCCAGCAGTGAGTCGGCCTCGGGGGGAGGGAGAAATTCACCCCTCCACTTT
CDR3: CASSESASGGGRNSPLHF

J: TRBJ2-7
size: -
V: TRBV6-6
D: TRBD2
DNA: TGTGCCAGCAGCCGGGGCGGGGGCGAGCAGTACTTC
CDR3: CASSRGGGEQYF

J: TRBJ2-5
size: -
V: TRBV4-3
D: TRBD2
DNA: TGCGCCAGCAGCCAAGGTAGTAGCGGGGGTCAAGAGACCCAGTACTTC
CDR3: CASSQGSSGGQETQYF

J: TRBJ2-3
size: -
V: TRBV30
D: TRBD2
DNA: TGTGCCTGGAGTGCTCTAGCGGGGGGGCAAGATACGCAGTATTTT
CDR3: CAWSALAGGQDTQYF

J: TRBJ1-6
size: -
V: TRBV11-2
D: -
DNA: TGTGCCAGCAGCTCAGAGAGAAATTCACCCCTCCACTTT
CDR3: CASSSERNSPLHF

J: TRBJ1-2
size: -
V: TRBV28
D: -
DNA: TGTGCCAGCACCACGACTGTCTATGGCTACACCTTC
CDR3: CASTTTVYGYTF

J: TRBJ1-2
size: -
V: TRBV6-2/TRBV6-3
D: -
DNA: TGTGCCAGCAGTTTCTCTCCTCACTATGGCTACACCTTC
CDR3: CASSFSPHYGYTF